This T cell receptor (beta chain) was observed in a study of cytomegalovirus exposure and HLA in healthy donors. In regard to this clone: Its antigen is still unknown.

Study-wide results and caveats: After further analysis at a later stage, 15,000 to 20,000 TCR beta sequences were associated with HLA alleles at 0.05 false discovery rate. In a later analysis, a missense DCLRE1C variant was linked to TCR beta V- and J-gene trimming. Prediction of most subjects' HLA-A and HLA-B alleles by TCR beta sequences was reportedly accurate.

With 60 Vbeta and 13 Jbeta primers, the PCR was carried out. Sequenced by immunoSEQ multiplex PCR; TCRdb stores in-frame clones only, minus some. The data hold 110,000 to 150,000 clones, with roughly 80% observed a single time. V dropped 6 bases and J dropped 7; count of bases not matched to a gene: 10. The length of the CDR3 is 15 residues. CDR1 and CDR2 (germline): SNHLY, FYNNEI. The chain joins TRBV2 to TRBJ1-5, with 9 bases fitting TRBD1. The sequence derives from a boy younger than 10 in good health and CMV-seronegative. Sequences were obtained from PBMCs. CDR3 nucleotides: TGTGCCAGCAGCAGGGACAGGGAGCTTCGGCAGCCCCAGCATTTT. Protein: CASSRDRELRQPQHF.